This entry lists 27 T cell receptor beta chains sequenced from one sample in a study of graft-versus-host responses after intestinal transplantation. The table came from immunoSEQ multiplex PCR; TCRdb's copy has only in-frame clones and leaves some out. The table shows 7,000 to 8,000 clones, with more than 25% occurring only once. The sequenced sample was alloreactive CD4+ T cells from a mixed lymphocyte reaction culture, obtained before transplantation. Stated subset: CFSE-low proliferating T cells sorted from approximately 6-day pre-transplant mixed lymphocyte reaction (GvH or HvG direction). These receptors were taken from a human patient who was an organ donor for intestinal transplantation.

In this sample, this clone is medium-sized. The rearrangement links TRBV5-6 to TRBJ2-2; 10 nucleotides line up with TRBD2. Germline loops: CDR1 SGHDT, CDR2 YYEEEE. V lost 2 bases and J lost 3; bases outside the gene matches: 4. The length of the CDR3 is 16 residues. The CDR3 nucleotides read TGTGCCAGCAGCTTAAGGACTAGCGGTTACACCGGGGAGCTGTTTTTT. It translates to CASSLRTSGYTGELFF. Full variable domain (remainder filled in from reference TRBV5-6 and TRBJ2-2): DAGVTQSPTHLIKTRGQQVTLRCSPKSGHDTVSWYQQALGQGPQFIFQYYEEEERQRGNFPDRFSGHQFPNYSSELNVNALLLGDSALYLCASSLRTSGYTGELFFGEGSRLTVL.

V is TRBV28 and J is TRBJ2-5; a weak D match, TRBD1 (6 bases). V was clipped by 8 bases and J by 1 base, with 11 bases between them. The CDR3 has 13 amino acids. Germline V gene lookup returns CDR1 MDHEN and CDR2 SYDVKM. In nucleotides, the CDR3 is TGTGCCAGCTGGGCAGGGGCCCAAGAGACCCAGTACTTC. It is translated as CASWAGAQETQYF. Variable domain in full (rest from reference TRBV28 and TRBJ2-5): DVKVTQSSRYLVKRTGEKVFLECVQDMDHENMFWYRQDPGLGLRLIYFSYDVKMKEKGDIPEGYSVSREKKERFSLILESASTNQTSMYLCASWAGAQETQYFGPGTRLLVL.

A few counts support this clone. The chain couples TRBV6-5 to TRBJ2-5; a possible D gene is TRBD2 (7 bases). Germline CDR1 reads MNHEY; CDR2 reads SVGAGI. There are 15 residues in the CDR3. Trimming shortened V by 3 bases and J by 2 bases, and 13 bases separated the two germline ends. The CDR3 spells CASSYGGALQETQYF. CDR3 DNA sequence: TGTGCCAGCAGTTATGGGGGGGCCCTTCAAGAGACCCAGTACTTC.

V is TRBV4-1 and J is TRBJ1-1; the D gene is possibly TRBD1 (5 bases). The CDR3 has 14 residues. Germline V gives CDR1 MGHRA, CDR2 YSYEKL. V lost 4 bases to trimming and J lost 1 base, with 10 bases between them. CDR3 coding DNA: TGCGCCAGCAGCCCCAGGGTAGGGAACACTGAAGCTTTCTTT. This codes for CASSPRVGNTEAFF.

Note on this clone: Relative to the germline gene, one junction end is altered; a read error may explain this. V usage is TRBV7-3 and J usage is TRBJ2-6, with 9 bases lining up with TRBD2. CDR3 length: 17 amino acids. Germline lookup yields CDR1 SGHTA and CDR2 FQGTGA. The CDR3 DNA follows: TGTGCCAGCGGGGTAGCGGGAGTTAGTAAGGGGGCCAACGTCCCGACTTTC. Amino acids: CASGVAGVSKGANVPTF. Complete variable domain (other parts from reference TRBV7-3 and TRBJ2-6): GAGVSQTPSNKVTEKGKYVELRCDPISGHTALYWYRQSLGQGPEFLIYFQGTGAADDSGLPNDRFFAVRPEGSVSTLKIQRTERGDSAVYLCASGVAGVSKGANVPTFGAGSRLTVL.

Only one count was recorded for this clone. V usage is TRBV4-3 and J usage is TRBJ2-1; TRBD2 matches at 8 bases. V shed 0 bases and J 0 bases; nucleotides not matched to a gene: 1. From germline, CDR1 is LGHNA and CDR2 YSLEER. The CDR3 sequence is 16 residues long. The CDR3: CASSQEGTSSYNEQFF. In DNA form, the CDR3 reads TGCGCCAGCAGCCAAGAGGGGACTAGCTCCTACAATGAGCAGTTCTTC.

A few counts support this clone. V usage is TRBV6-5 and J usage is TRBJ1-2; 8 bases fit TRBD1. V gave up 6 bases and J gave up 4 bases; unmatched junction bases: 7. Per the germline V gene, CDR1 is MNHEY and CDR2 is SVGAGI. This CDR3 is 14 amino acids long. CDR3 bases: TGTGCCAGCAGAAACTACAGGGGGGCCTATGGCTACACCTTC. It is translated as CASRNYRGAYGYTF.

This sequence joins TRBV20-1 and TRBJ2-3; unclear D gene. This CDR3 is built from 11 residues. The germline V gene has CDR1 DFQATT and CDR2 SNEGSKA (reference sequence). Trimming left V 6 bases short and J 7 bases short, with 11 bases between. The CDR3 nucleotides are TGCAGTGCAAGACCGGTCAATACGCAGTATTTT. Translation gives CSARPVNTQYF.

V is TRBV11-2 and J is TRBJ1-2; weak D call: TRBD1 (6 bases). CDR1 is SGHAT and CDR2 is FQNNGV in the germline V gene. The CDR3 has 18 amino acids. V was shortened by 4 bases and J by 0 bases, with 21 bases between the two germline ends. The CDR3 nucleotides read TGTGCCAGCAGCTCGCTAGAGGGGACACAGGGCGCTAACTATGGCTACACCTTC. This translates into CASSSLEGTQGANYGYTF.

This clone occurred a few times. This CDR3 is CATTENRSQFF. CDR3 DNA: TGTGCCACCACCGAGAATCGGTCGCAGTTCTTC. The V call is TRBV6-6, the J call TRBJ2-1; D is unresolved. Trimming took 10 bases from V and 12 from J, leaving 16 bases between them. The CDR3 contains 11 residues. Germline-derived CDR1 and CDR2 are MNHNY and SVGAGI (reference sequence).

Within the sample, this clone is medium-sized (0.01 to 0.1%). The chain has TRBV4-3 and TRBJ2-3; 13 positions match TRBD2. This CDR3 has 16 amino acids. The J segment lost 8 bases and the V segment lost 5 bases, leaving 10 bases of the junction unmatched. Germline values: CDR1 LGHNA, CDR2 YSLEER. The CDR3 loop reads CASSTRTSGSIGTQYF. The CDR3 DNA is TGCGCCAGCAGCACCCGGACTAGCGGGAGTATTGGTACGCAGTATTTT.

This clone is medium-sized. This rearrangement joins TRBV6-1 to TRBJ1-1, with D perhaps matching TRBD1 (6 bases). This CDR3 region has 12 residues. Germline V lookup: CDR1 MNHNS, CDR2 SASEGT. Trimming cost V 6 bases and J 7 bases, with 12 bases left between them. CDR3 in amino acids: CASSADSLEAFF. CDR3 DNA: TGTGCCAGCAGCGCGGACAGTCTTGAAGCTTTCTTT.

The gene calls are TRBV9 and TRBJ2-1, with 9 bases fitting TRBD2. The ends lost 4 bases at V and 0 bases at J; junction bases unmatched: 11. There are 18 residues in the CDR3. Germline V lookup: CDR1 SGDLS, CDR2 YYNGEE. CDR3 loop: CASSPNSGGFRSYNEQFF. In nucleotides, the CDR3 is TGTGCCAGCAGCCCTAACAGCGGGGGGTTCCGCTCCTACAATGAGCAGTTCTTC.

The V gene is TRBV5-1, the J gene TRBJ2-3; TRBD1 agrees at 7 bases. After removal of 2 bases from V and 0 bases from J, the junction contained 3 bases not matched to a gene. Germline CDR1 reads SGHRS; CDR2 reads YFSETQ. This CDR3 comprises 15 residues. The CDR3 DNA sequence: TGCGCCAGCAGCTTACAGGGGAGAAGCACAGATACGCAGTATTTT. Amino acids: CASSLQGRSTDTQYF. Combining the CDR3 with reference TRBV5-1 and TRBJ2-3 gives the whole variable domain KAGVTQTPRYLIKTRGQQVTLSCSPISGHRSVSWYQQTPGQGLQFLFEYFSETQRNKGNFPGRFSGRQFSNSRSEMNVSTLELGDSALYLCASSLQGRSTDTQYFGPGTRLTVL.

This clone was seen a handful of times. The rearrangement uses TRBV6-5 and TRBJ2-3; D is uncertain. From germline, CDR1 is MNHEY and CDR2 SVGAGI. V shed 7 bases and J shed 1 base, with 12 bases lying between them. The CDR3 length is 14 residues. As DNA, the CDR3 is TGTGCCAGCAAGTTCCGGGTGGGCACAGATACGCAGTATTTT. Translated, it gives CASKFRVGTDTQYF.

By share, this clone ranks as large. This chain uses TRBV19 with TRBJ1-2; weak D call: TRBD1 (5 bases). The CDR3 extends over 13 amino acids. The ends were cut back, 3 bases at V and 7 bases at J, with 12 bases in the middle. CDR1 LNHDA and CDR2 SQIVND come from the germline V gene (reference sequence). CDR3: CASSMTDPGGYTF. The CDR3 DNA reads TGTGCCAGTAGTATGACAGATCCGGGTGGCTACACCTTC.

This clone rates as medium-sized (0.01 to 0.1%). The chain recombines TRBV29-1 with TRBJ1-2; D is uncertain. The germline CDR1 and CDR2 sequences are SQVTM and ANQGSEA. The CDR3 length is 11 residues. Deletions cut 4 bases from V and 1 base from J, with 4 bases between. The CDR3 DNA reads TGCAGCGTTGCGGTTAACTATGGCTACACCTTC. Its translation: CSVAVNYGYTF. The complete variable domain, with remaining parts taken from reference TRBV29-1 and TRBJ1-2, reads SAVISQKPSRDICQRGTSLTIQCQVDSQVTMMFWYRQQPGQSLTLIATANQGSEATYESGFVIDKFPISRPNLTFSTLTVSNMSPEDSSIYLCSVAVNYGYTFGSGTRLTVV.

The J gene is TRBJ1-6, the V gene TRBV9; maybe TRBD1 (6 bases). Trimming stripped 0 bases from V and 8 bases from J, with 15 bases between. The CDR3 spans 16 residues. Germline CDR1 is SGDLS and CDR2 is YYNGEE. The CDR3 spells CASSVGAGAAYSPLHF. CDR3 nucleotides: TGTGCCAGCAGCGTAGGGGCAGGGGCGGCGTATTCACCCCTCCACTTT.

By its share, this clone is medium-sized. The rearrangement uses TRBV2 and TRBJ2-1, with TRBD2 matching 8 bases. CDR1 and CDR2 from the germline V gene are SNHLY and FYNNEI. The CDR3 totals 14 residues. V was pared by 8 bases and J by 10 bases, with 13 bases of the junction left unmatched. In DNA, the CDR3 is TGTGCCAGCGGCGAACACTCAAAGCGGGAGGAGCAGTTCTTC. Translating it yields CASGEHSKREEQFF.

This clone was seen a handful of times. CDR3 nucleotides: TGTGCTAGTGGTTTGTTCCCAGGGTATGGCTACACCTTC. Translation: CASGLFPGYGYTF. The rearrangement links TRBV12-5 to TRBJ1-2; tentative D call: TRBD1 (5 bases). CDR3 size: 13 residues. Looked up from germline, CDR1 is LGHNT and CDR2 is FRNRAP. The V end lost 2 bases, the J end lost 5 bases, and 9 bases lay between the germline ends.

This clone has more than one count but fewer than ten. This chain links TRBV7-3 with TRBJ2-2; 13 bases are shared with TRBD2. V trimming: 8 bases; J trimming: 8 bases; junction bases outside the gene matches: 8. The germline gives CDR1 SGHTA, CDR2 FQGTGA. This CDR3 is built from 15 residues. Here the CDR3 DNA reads TGTGCCAGCGCACCGGGACTAGCGGGAAGGGGGGAGCTGTTTTTT. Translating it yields CASAPGLAGRGELFF.

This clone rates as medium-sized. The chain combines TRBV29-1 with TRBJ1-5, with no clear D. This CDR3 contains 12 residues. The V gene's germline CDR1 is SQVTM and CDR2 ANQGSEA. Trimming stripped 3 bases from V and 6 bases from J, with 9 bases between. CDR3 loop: CSVEEAGQPQHF. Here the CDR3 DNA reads TGCAGCGTTGAGGAGGCGGGTCAGCCCCAGCATTTT.

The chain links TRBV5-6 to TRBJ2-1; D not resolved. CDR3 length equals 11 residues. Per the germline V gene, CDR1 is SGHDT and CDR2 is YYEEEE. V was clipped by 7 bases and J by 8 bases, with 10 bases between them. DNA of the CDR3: TGTGCCAGCGGCCAGGCCCATGAGCAGTTCTTC. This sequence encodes CASGQAHEQFF.

In DNA form, the CDR3 reads TGTGCCAGCAGCTTAGCCGTACAGTCATTCCAAGAGACCCAGTACTTC. Translating it yields CASSLAVQSFQETQYF. This chain links TRBV7-9 with TRBJ2-5; D remains ambiguous. The CDR3 runs 16 residues. V lost 0 bases to trimming and J lost 1 base, with 12 bases between them. The germline V gene has CDR1 SEHNR and CDR2 FQNEAQ (reference sequence).

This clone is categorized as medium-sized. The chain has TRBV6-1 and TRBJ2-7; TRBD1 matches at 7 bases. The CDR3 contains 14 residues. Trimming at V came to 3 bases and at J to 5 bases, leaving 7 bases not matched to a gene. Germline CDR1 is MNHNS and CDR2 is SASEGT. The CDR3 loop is CASSERGQANEQYF. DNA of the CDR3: TGTGCCAGCAGTGAGAGGGGGCAGGCTAACGAGCAGTACTTC.

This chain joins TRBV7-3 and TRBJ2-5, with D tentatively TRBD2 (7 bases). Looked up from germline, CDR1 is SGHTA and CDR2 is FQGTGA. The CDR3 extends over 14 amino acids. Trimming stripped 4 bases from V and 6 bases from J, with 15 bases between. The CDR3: CASSSGGLAQTQYF. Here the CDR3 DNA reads TGTGCCAGCAGCTCCGGGGGGCTAGCCCAGACCCAGTACTTC. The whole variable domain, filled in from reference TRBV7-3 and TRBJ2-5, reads GAGVSQTPSNKVTEKGKYVELRCDPISGHTALYWYRQSLGQGPEFLIYFQGTGAADDSGLPNDRFFAVRPEGSVSTLKIQRTERGDSAVYLCASSSGGLAQTQYFGPGTRLLVL.

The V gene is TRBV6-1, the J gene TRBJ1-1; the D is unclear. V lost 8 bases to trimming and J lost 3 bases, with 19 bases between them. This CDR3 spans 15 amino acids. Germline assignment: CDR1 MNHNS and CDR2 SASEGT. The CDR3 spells CASSGLGPGDTEAFF. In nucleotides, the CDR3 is TGTGCCAGCTCCGGTTTAGGGCCGGGAGACACTGAAGCTTTCTTT.